This is a list of T cell receptor beta chains from one sample in a study of T cell responses to AZD1222 COVID-19 vaccine. The table came from immunoSEQ multiplex PCR; TCRdb's copy has only in-frame clones and leaves some out. The repertoire holds roughly 100,000 clones, with about 90% as singletons. Material: peripheral blood, obtained on day 0 of AZD1222 vaccination. The origin of the receptors is an adult in good health. The CDR3 runs from the conserved cysteine through the conserved F or W. D genes are given only for firm matches. Expanded clones get a size class; other rows say once, few or many, or leave the size out.

clone_size: .; v_call: TRBV6-5; d_call: TRBD2; j_call: TRBJ2-3; cdr3_nt: TGTGCCAGCAGCTTAATGACTAGCGGGGACGATACGCAGTATTTT; cdr3_aa: CASSLMTSGDDTQYF
clone_size: few; v_call: TRBV11-1; d_call: .; j_call: TRBJ2-7; cdr3_nt: TGTGCCAGCAGCTTCCGGGGCAGAAACTACGAGCAGTACTTC; cdr3_aa: CASSFRGRNYEQYF
clone_size: .; v_call: TRBV2; d_call: .; j_call: TRBJ2-1; cdr3_nt: TGTGCCAGCAGACCCCCTAGGGGGGGGCGATCCTACAATGAGCAGTTCTTC; cdr3_aa: CASRPPRGGRSYNEQFF
clone_size: .; v_call: TRBV23-1; d_call: TRBD1; j_call: TRBJ2-3; cdr3_nt: TGCGCCAGCAGTCAACTCGACAGGGTTGGAGATACGCAGTATTTT; cdr3_aa: CASSQLDRVGDTQYF
clone_size: few; v_call: TRBV5-1; d_call: .; j_call: TRBJ2-7; cdr3_nt: TGCGCCAGCCGCATTGGGGGGTTGAACGAGCAGTACTTC; cdr3_aa: CASRIGGLNEQYF
clone_size: .; v_call: TRBV28; d_call: .; j_call: TRBJ1-5; cdr3_nt: TGTGCCAGCAAGTCAGGTAGTCAGCCCCAGCATTTT; cdr3_aa: CASKSGSQPQHF
clone_size: .; v_call: TRBV18; d_call: .; j_call: TRBJ2-7; cdr3_nt: TGTGCCAGCTCACTCCGACAGGGAGGGTACGAGCAGTACTTC; cdr3_aa: CASSLRQGGYEQYF
clone_size: .; v_call: TRBV29-1; d_call: .; j_call: TRBJ1-2; cdr3_nt: TGCAGCGTTGAGGACGTGAACTATGGCTACACCTTC; cdr3_aa: CSVEDVNYGYTF
clone_size: .; v_call: TRBV6-5; d_call: TRBD1; j_call: TRBJ2-7; cdr3_nt: TGTGCCAGCACGGGACAGGTCTACGAGCAGTACTTC; cdr3_aa: CASTGQVYEQYF
clone_size: once; v_call: TRBV21-1; d_call: .; j_call: TRBJ2-3; cdr3_nt: TGTGCCAGCAGCACCGACCTCGGACAGGGGACCTACACAGATACGCAGTATTTT; cdr3_aa: CASSTDLGQGTYTDTQYF
clone_size: .; v_call: TRBV30; d_call: TRBD1; j_call: TRBJ1-1; cdr3_nt: TGTGCCTGGAGTGTCTGGACAGGGGTTAACACTGAAGCTTTCTTT; cdr3_aa: CAWSVWTGVNTEAFF
clone_size: .; v_call: TRBV7-3; d_call: .; j_call: TRBJ1-2; cdr3_nt: TGTGCCAGCAGCCTTGCTCCGGGACCTAACTATGGCTACACCTTC; cdr3_aa: CASSLAPGPNYGYTF
clone_size: .; v_call: TRBV7-2; d_call: TRBD2; j_call: TRBJ2-3; cdr3_nt: TGTGCCAGCAGCTTAGTTGCGGGGGTGGCAGATACGCAGTATTTT; cdr3_aa: CASSLVAGVADTQYF
clone_size: few; v_call: TRBV28; d_call: TRBD1; j_call: TRBJ2-3; cdr3_nt: TGTGCCAGCAGTTTTATGGGACAGATCCGGGATACGCAGTATTTT; cdr3_aa: CASSFMGQIRDTQYF
clone_size: .; v_call: TRBV5-1; d_call: .; j_call: TRBJ2-2; cdr3_nt: TGCGCCAGCAGCTTAAGGAGCTCCGGACCCGGGGGCACCGGGGAGCTGTTTTTT; cdr3_aa: CASSLRSSGPGGTGELFF
clone_size: .; v_call: TRBV19; d_call: .; j_call: TRBJ2-1; cdr3_nt: TGTGCCAGTAGTATTCAGGGTACTAGCAATGAGCAGTTCTTC; cdr3_aa: CASSIQGTSNEQFF
clone_size: .; v_call: TRBV2; d_call: TRBD1; j_call: TRBJ2-7; cdr3_nt: TGTGCCAGCAGCGGGGACAGGGACTACGAGCAGTACTTC; cdr3_aa: CASSGDRDYEQYF
clone_size: .; v_call: TRBV5-1; d_call: .; j_call: TRBJ2-3; cdr3_nt: TGCGCCAGCAGCTTCTCGGCGGGAGATACGCAGTATTTT; cdr3_aa: CASSFSAGDTQYF
clone_size: few; v_call: TRBV6-1; d_call: .; j_call: TRBJ2-2; cdr3_nt: TGTGCCAGCAGTGAACCGGACACCGGGGAGCTGTTTTTT; cdr3_aa: CASSEPDTGELFF
clone_size: .; v_call: TRBV12-3/TRBV12-4; d_call: .; j_call: TRBJ1-3; cdr3_nt: TGTGCCAGCACTATACCCTCTGGAAACACCATATATTTT; cdr3_aa: CASTIPSGNTIYF
clone_size: .; v_call: TRBV7-2; d_call: .; j_call: TRBJ1-2; cdr3_nt: TGTGCCAGCAGCTTAGGTGCTAACTATGGCTACACCTTC; cdr3_aa: CASSLGANYGYTF
clone_size: .; v_call: TRBV12-3/TRBV12-4; d_call: .; j_call: TRBJ1-1; cdr3_nt: TGTGCCAGCAGTTTTGCGGTCACTGAAGCTTTCTTT; cdr3_aa: CASSFAVTEAFF
clone_size: .; v_call: TRBV12-3/TRBV12-4; d_call: .; j_call: TRBJ2-3; cdr3_nt: TGTGCCAGCAGTTTCCTGACAGATACGCAGTATTTT; cdr3_aa: CASSFLTDTQYF
clone_size: once; v_call: TRBV10-3; d_call: TRBD2; j_call: TRBJ2-5; cdr3_nt: TGTGCCACCCGGGCCAGCGGGGGAACTATAAAGACCCAGTACTTC; cdr3_aa: CATRASGGTIKTQYF
clone_size: .; v_call: TRBV2; d_call: .; j_call: TRBJ2-2; cdr3_nt: TGTGCCAGCAGTGAGGGTCAGGAGGGACCCACCGGGGAGCTGTTTTTT; cdr3_aa: CASSEGQEGPTGELFF
clone_size: .; v_call: TRBV2; d_call: TRBD1; j_call: TRBJ1-2; cdr3_nt: TGTGCCAGCAGCCAGGGGGGACAGGGGTACGGCTACACCTTC; cdr3_aa: CASSQGGQGYGYTF
clone_size: .; v_call: TRBV24-1; d_call: .; j_call: TRBJ2-3; cdr3_nt: TGTGCCACCAGTGATTTGGCAGATACGCAGTATTTT; cdr3_aa: CATSDLADTQYF
clone_size: .; v_call: TRBV10-3; d_call: .; j_call: TRBJ2-1; cdr3_nt: TGTGCCACCCAAACAGGCTTAGGGATCAATGAGCAGTTCTTC; cdr3_aa: CATQTGLGINEQFF
clone_size: .; v_call: TRBV27; d_call: .; j_call: TRBJ2-7; cdr3_nt: TGTGCCAGCAGTTTTGCCTCGTCCTACGAGCAGTACTTC; cdr3_aa: CASSFASSYEQYF
clone_size: .; v_call: TRBV2; d_call: .; j_call: TRBJ1-1; cdr3_nt: TGTGCCAGCAGTGAAGGGGGCGGGGGCACTGAAGCTTTCTTT; cdr3_aa: CASSEGGGGTEAFF
clone_size: .; v_call: TRBV6-5; d_call: .; j_call: TRBJ1-6; cdr3_nt: TGTGCCAGCAGTTCCCTCAATAATTCACCCCTCCACTTT; cdr3_aa: CASSSLNNSPLHF
clone_size: .; v_call: TRBV6-6; d_call: .; j_call: TRBJ2-2; cdr3_nt: TGTGCCAGCAGTCCTATGTTACCTGGGACCGGGGAGCTGTTTTTT; cdr3_aa: CASSPMLPGTGELFF
clone_size: .; v_call: TRBV9; d_call: TRBD2; j_call: TRBJ2-1; cdr3_nt: TGTGCCAGCAGCCCGGAGGGGGGACTAGCGGGGTATATCATCAATGAGCAGTTCTTC; cdr3_aa: CASSPEGGLAGYIINEQFF
clone_size: .; v_call: TRBV6-5; d_call: TRBD2; j_call: TRBJ2-5; cdr3_nt: TGTGCCAGCAGCGTAGCGGGGGGCGCAGAGACCCAGTACTTC; cdr3_aa: CASSVAGGAETQYF
clone_size: .; v_call: TRBV5-1; d_call: .; j_call: TRBJ1-1; cdr3_nt: TGCGCCAGCAGTGAAGACACTGAAGCTTTCTTT; cdr3_aa: CASSEDTEAFF
clone_size: once; v_call: TRBV7-6; d_call: .; j_call: TRBJ2-2; cdr3_nt: TGTGCCAGCAGCAGCTGGACTTCCGAAACCGGGGAGCTGTTTTTT; cdr3_aa: CASSSWTSETGELFF
clone_size: .; v_call: TRBV7-9; d_call: .; j_call: TRBJ2-7; cdr3_nt: TGTGCCAGCAGCTTAGCGTGGCAGGGACGGTACGAGCAGTACTTC; cdr3_aa: CASSLAWQGRYEQYF
clone_size: .; v_call: TRBV6-5; d_call: TRBD1; j_call: TRBJ2-5; cdr3_nt: TGTGCCAGCAGGACTCTGGACAGGGCAGAGACCCAGTACTTC; cdr3_aa: CASRTLDRAETQYF
clone_size: .; v_call: TRBV5-1; d_call: .; j_call: TRBJ2-3; cdr3_nt: TGCGCCAGCAGCTTGACCTACACAGATACGCAGTATTTT; cdr3_aa: CASSLTYTDTQYF
clone_size: .; v_call: TRBV5-1; d_call: .; j_call: TRBJ1-3; cdr3_nt: TGCGCCAGCAGCTTGGGGGCATCTGGAAACACCATATATTTT; cdr3_aa: CASSLGASGNTIYF
clone_size: .; v_call: TRBV27; d_call: .; j_call: TRBJ1-2; cdr3_nt: TGTGCCAGCAGTTTATCGATGGGGCAGGGGCCGTTCTATGGCTACACCTTC; cdr3_aa: CASSLSMGQGPFYGYTF
clone_size: .; v_call: TRBV9; d_call: .; j_call: TRBJ2-7; cdr3_nt: TGTGCCAGCAGCTCAGAAACAGGGGCGCGGAGGGACGAGCAGTACTTC; cdr3_aa: CASSSETGARRDEQYF
clone_size: .; v_call: TRBV5-6; d_call: .; j_call: TRBJ1-3; cdr3_nt: TGTGCCAGCAGCTTGGTTCCAGGGGCTGGAAACACCATATATTTT; cdr3_aa: CASSLVPGAGNTIYF
clone_size: .; v_call: TRBV5-1; d_call: .; j_call: TRBJ1-2; cdr3_nt: TGCGCCAGCAGCCCCCATCCGGTAGGGACCTATGGCTACACCTTC; cdr3_aa: CASSPHPVGTYGYTF
clone_size: .; v_call: TRBV6-4; d_call: TRBD2; j_call: TRBJ2-1; cdr3_nt: TGTGCCAGCAGTGACTCACTAGCGGGGGGGCATGAGCAGTTCTTC; cdr3_aa: CASSDSLAGGHEQFF
clone_size: .; v_call: TRBV21-1; d_call: .; j_call: TRBJ1-5; cdr3_nt: TGTGCCAGCAGCTCAAGGAGTGGACATCGGAGCAATCAGCCCCAGCATTTT; cdr3_aa: CASSSRSGHRSNQPQHF
clone_size: .; v_call: TRBV11-2; d_call: .; j_call: TRBJ1-6; cdr3_nt: TGTGCCAGCAGCTTATCGTTTTCGGAGTATTCACCCCTCCACTTT; cdr3_aa: CASSLSFSEYSPLHF
clone_size: .; v_call: TRBV28; d_call: .; j_call: TRBJ2-2; cdr3_nt: TGTGCCACCAAGACCACTGAGAGGGACACCGGGGAGCTGTTTTTT; cdr3_aa: CATKTTERDTGELFF
clone_size: once; v_call: TRBV25-1; d_call: .; j_call: TRBJ1-2; cdr3_nt: TGTGCCAGCAGTGAATCTGACAGGAATGGCTACACCTTC; cdr3_aa: CASSESDRNGYTF
clone_size: .; v_call: TRBV30; d_call: TRBD1; j_call: TRBJ1-1; cdr3_nt: TGTGCCTCTAATGCGGGACAGGGGATGCGGGACACTGAAGCTTTCTTT; cdr3_aa: CASNAGQGMRDTEAFF
clone_size: .; v_call: TRBV5-1; d_call: .; j_call: TRBJ2-7; cdr3_nt: TGCGCCAGCAGCTTGGGGCGGAACTCCTACGAGCAGTACTTC; cdr3_aa: CASSLGRNSYEQYF